This T cell receptor beta chain came from a study of vaccination and CD4 T cells after COVID-19. Study-level information: The peptides that stimulated the cells were overlapping spike peptides from SARS-CoV-2, HCoV-NL63, HCoV-OC43 and HCoV-229E. Each of the control cultures got a CEFX pool, an HIV-1 Nef pool, or no peptide.

Germline V gene lookup returns CDR1 DFQATT and CDR2 SNEGSKA (reference sequence). The CDR3 sequence is 11 residues long. Trimming shortened V by 5 bases and J by 4 bases, and 8 bases separated the two germline ends. This clonotype was found a few times. Its antigen remains unidentified. The treatment here: roughly 11-day PBMC culture with coronavirus spike peptide pools or control peptides (ViraFEST assay). CD4+ T cells that came from the unexposed donor were collected before the COVID-19 pandemic (2011-2018). The ViraFEST method relied on peptide pools to expand antigen-specific T cells, followed by TCR sequencing. General study findings and limits: From a median of roughly 21 to 38, SARS-CoV-2-reactive clonotypes increased, though not significantly.

With the Oncomine TCR Beta short-read assay, DNA from cultured CD4+ T cells was sequenced. Genomic DNA was extracted from cultured CD4+ T cells. TCRdb reanalysed the PCR reads using MiXCR and keeps one entry per CDR3 protein. This repertoire shows about 6,900 distinct CDR3 sequences, around 32% found once; its top ten account for about 37%. V and J are TRBV20-1 and TRBJ2-5; D ambiguous. What was sequenced was CD4+ T cells from blood, cultured in vitro. This TCR was recovered from a human donor in good health. In DNA form, the CDR3 reads TGCAGTGCTCCGGCAAGAGAGACCCAGTACTTC. It translates to CSAPARETQYF.